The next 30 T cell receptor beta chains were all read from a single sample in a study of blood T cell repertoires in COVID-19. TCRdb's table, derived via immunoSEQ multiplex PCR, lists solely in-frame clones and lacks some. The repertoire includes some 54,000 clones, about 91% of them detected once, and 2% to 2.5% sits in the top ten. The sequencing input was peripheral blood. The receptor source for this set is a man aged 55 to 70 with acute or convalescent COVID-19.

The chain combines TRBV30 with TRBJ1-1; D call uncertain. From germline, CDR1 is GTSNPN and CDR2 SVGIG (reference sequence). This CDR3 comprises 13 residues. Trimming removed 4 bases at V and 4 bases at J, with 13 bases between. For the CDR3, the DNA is TGTGCCTGGATACCGCGTACGGGCACTGAAGCTTTCTTT. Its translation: CAWIPRTGTEAFF.

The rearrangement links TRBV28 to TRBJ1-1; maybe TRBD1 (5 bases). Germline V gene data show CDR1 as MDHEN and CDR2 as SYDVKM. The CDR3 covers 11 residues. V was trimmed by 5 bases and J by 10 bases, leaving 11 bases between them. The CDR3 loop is CASSEGLGAFF. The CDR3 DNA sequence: TGTGCCAGCAGTGAGGGACTCGGAGCTTTCTTT.

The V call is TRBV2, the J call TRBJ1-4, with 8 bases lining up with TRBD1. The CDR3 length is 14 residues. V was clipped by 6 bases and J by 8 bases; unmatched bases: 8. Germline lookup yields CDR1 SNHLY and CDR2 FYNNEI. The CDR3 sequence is CASRTGTGGEKLFF. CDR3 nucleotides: TGTGCCAGCAGGACCGGGACAGGTGGCGAAAAACTGTTTTTT. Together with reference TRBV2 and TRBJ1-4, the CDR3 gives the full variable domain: EPEVTQTPSHQVTQMGQEVILRCVPISNHLYFYWYRQILGQKVEFLVSFYNNEISEKSEIFDDQFSVERPDGSNFTLKIRSTKLEDSAMYFCASRTGTGGEKLFFGSGTQLSVL.

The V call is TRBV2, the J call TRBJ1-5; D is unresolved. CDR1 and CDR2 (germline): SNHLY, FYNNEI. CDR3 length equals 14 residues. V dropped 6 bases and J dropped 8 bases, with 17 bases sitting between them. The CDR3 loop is CASSNLPNVEPQHF. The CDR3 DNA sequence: TGTGCCAGCAGCAACTTACCCAATGTAGAGCCCCAGCATTTT.

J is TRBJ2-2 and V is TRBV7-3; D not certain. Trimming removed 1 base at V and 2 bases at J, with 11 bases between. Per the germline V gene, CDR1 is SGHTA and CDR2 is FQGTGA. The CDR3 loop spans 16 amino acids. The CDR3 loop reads CASSLIPPPNTGELFF. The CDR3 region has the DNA TGTGCCAGCAGCTTAATTCCCCCTCCCAACACCGGGGAGCTGTTTTTT.

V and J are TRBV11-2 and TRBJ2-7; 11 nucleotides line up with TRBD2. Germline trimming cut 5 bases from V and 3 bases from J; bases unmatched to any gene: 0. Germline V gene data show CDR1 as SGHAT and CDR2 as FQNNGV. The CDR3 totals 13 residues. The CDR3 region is CASSGTSGYEQYF. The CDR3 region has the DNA TGTGCCAGCAGCGGGACTAGCGGCTACGAGCAGTACTTC.

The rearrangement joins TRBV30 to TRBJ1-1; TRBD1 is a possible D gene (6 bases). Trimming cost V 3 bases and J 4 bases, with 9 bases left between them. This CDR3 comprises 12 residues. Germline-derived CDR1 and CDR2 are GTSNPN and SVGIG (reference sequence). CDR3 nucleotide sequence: TGTGCCTGGAGCACAGGGCCCACTGAAGCTTTCTTT. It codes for CAWSTGPTEAFF.

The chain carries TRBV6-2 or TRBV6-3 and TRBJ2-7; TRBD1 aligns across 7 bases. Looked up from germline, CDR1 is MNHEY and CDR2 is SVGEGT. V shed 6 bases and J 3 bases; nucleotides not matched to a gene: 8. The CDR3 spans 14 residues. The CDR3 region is CASSGLGDSYEQYF. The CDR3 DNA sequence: TGTGCCAGCAGCGGGCTAGGGGACAGCTACGAGCAGTACTTC.

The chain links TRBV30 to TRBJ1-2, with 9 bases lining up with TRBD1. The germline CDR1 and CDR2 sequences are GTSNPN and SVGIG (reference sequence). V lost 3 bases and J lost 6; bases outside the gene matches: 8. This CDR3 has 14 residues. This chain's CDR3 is CAWRDRGSTDGYTF. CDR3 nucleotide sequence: TGTGCCTGGAGGGACAGGGGCAGCACTGATGGCTACACCTTC.

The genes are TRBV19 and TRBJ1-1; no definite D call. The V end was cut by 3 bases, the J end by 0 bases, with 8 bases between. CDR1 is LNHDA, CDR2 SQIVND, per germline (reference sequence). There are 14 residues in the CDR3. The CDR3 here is CASSIGRLNTEAFF. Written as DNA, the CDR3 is TGTGCCAGTAGTATCGGTCGCTTGAACACTGAAGCTTTCTTT. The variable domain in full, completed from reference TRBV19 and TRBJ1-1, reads DGGITQSPKYLFRKEGQNVTLSCEQNLNHDAMYWYRQDPGQGLRLIYYSQIVNDFQKGDIAEGYSVSREKKESFPLTVTSAQKNPTAFYLCASSIGRLNTEAFFGQGTRLTVV.

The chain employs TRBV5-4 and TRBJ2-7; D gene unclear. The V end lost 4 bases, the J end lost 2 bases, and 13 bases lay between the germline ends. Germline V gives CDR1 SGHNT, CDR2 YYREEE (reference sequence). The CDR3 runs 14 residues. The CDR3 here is CASSPLERAYEQYF. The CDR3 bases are TGTGCCAGCAGCCCCCTGGAGCGAGCCTACGAGCAGTACTTC.

CDR3 protein: CASDGGDRGAPNYGYTF. For the CDR3, the DNA is TGTGCCAGCGACGGGGGTGATAGAGGGGCTCCTAACTATGGCTACACCTTC. The chain links TRBV21-1 to TRBJ1-2. TRBV21-1 is deemed a pseudogene. The CDR3 loop spans 17 amino acids.

The chain's CDR3 is CASRGDRTYGYTF. Here the CDR3 DNA reads TGTGCCAGCAGAGGGGACAGAACATATGGCTACACCTTC. V and J are TRBV2 and TRBJ1-2; 7 bases are shared with TRBD1. Germline CDR1 SNHLY, CDR2 FYNNEI. The CDR3 is made up of 13 amino acids. Trimming cost V 6 bases and J 5 bases; bases outside gene matches: 6. The whole variable domain, remainder taken from reference TRBV2 and TRBJ1-2, is EPEVTQTPSHQVTQMGQEVILRCVPISNHLYFYWYRQILGQKVEFLVSFYNNEISEKSEIFDDQFSVERPDGSNFTLKIRSTKLEDSAMYFCASRGDRTYGYTFGSGTRLTVV.

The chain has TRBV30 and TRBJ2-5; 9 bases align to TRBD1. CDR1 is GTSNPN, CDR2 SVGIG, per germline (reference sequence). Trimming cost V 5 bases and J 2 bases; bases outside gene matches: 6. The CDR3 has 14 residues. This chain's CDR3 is CAWSPGQGQETQYF. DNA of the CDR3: TGTGCCTGGTCGCCGGGACAGGGACAAGAGACCCAGTACTTC.

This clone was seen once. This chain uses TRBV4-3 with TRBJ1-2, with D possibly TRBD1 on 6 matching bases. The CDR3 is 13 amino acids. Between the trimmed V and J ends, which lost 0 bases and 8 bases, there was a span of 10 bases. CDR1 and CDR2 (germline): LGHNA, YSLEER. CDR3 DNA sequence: TGCGCCAGCAGCCAAGACACAGGGTACGGCTACACCTTC. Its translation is CASSQDTGYGYTF.

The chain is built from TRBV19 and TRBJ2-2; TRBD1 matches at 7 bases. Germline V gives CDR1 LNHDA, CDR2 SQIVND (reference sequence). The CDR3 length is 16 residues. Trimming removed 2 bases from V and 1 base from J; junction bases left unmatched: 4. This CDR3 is CASSIWGTVNTGELFF. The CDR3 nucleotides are TGTGCCAGTAGTATATGGGGGACAGTGAACACCGGGGAGCTGTTTTTT.

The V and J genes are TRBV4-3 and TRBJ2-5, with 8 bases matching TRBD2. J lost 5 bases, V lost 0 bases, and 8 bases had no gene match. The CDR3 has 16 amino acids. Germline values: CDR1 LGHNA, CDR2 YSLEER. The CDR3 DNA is TGCGCCAGCAGCCAAGAAGTTGGCGGGAGGCGCGAGACCCAGTACTTC. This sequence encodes CASSQEVGGRRETQYF.

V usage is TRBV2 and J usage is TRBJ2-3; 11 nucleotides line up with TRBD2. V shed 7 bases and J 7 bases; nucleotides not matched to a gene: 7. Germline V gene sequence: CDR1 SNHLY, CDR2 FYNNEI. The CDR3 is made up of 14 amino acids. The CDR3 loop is CASKRLAGGYTQYF. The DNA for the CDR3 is TGTGCCAGCAAGAGGCTAGCGGGAGGCTATACGCAGTATTTT.

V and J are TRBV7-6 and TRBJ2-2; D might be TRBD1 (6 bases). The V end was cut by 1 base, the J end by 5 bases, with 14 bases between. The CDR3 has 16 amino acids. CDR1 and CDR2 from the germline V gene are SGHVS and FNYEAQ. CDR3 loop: CASSLVPGEGTGELFF. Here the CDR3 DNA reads TGTGCCAGCAGCTTAGTCCCAGGGGAAGGGACCGGGGAGCTGTTTTTT.

CDR3 sequence: CASSLAVTGAGDTQYF. CDR3 in DNA: TGTGCCAGCAGCTTAGCCGTGACAGGGGCTGGAGATACGCAGTATTTT. The V and J genes are TRBV11-2 and TRBJ2-3, with TRBD1 identical over 8 bases. Germline V CDR1 and CDR2: SGHAT, FQNNGV. The CDR3 loop spans 16 amino acids. V shed 1 base and J 5 bases; nucleotides not matched to a gene: 8.

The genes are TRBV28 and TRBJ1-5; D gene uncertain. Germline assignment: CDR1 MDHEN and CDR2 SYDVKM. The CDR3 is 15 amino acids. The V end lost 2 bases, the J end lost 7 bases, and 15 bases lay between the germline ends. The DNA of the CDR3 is TGTGCCAGCAGTTTAAGAGGGTACGGAGGACAGCCCCAGCATTTT. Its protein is CASSLRGYGGQPQHF.

The CDR3 DNA follows: TGTGCCAGCAGCTTAGCCAGGAACACTGAAGCTTTCTTT. This gives the protein CASSLARNTEAFF. This chain links TRBV11-1 with TRBJ1-1; D ambiguous. CDR3 length: 13 residues. V lost 0 bases and J 1 base, leaving 3 bases between the germline ends. Germline assignment: CDR1 SGHAT and CDR2 FQDESV (reference sequence).

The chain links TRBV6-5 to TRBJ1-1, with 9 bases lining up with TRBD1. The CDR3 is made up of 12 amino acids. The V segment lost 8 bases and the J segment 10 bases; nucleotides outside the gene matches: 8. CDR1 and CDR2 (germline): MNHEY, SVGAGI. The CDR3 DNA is TGTGCCAGCCAATCCGACAGGGGGAGAGCTTTCTTT. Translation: CASQSDRGRAFF.

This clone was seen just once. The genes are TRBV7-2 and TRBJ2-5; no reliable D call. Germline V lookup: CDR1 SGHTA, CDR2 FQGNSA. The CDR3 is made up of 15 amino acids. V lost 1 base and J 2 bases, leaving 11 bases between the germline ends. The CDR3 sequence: CASSLGLVDQETQYF. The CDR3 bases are TGTGCCAGCAGCTTAGGTTTAGTAGATCAAGAGACCCAGTACTTC.

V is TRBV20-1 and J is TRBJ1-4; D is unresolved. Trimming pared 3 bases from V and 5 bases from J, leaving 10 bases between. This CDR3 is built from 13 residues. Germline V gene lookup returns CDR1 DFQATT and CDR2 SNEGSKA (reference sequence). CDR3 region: CSASRAFNEKLFF. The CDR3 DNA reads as TGCAGTGCTAGTCGAGCGTTCAATGAAAAACTGTTTTTT.

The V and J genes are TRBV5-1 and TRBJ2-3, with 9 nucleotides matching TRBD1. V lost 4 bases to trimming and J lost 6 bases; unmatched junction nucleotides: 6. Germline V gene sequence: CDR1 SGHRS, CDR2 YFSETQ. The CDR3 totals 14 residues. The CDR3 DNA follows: TGCGCCAGCAGCCCGGGACAGGGATCGGATACGCAGTATTTT. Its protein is CASSPGQGSDTQYF.

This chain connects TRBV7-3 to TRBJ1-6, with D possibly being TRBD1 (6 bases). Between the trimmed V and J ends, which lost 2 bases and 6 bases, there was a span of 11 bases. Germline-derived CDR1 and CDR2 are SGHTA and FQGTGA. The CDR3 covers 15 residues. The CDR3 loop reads CASSLGGLSNSPLHF. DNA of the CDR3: TGTGCCAGCAGCTTAGGGGGCCTGTCTAATTCACCCCTCCACTTT.

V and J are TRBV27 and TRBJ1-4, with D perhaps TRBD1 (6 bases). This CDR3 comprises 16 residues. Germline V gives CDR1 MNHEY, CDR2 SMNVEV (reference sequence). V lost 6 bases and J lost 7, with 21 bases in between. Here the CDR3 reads CASSESGGGGFEKLFF. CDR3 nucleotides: TGTGCCAGCAGCGAATCCGGAGGGGGGGGATTTGAAAAACTGTTTTTT.

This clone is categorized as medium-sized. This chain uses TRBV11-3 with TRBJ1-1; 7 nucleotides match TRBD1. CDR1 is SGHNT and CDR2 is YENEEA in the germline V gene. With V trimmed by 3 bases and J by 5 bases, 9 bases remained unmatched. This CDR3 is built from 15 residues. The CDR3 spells CASSFLWDRHTEAFF. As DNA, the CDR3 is TGTGCCAGCAGCTTTCTCTGGGACAGACATACTGAAGCTTTCTTT.

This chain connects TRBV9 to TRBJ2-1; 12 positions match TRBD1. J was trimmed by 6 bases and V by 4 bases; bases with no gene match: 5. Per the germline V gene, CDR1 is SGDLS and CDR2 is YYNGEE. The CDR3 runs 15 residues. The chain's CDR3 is CASSLRDRGLNEQFF. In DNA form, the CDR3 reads TGTGCCAGCAGCCTCCGGGACAGGGGGCTCAATGAGCAGTTCTTC.